What follows is one T cell receptor beta chain and its context. The data stem from a study of T cell responses to AZD1222 COVID-19 vaccine. Profiling relied on immunoSEQ multiplex PCR, and the TCRdb table lists in-frame clones only, not all of them. Of some 140,000 clones listed, roughly 93% were seen once; the top ten hold about 3%. This CDR3 comprises 15 residues. Germline V gene lookup returns CDR1 SGHNT and CDR2 YYREEE (reference sequence). Trimming cost V 2 bases and J 6 bases, with 14 bases left between them. The chain has TRBV5-4 and TRBJ1-4; TRBD1 is a possible D gene (6 bases). This TCR was recovered from an adult in good health. The input for sequencing was peripheral blood, taken on day 0 of AZD1222 vaccination. CDR3 DNA: TGTGCCAGCAGCTTAACACAGGGTCGGGATGAAAAACTGTTTTTT. Encoded protein: CASSLTQGRDEKLFF. The variable domain in full, completed from reference TRBV5-4 and TRBJ1-4, reads ETGVTQSPTHLIKTRGQQVTLRCSSQSGHNTVSWYQQALGQGPQFIFQYYREEENGRGNFPPRFSGLQFPNYSSELNVNALELDDSALYLCASSLTQGRDEKLFFGSGTQLSVL.